A selection of T cell receptor beta chains follows, all from one sample in a study of cytomegalovirus exposure and HLA in healthy donors. Repertoires were generated with immunoSEQ multiplex PCR, while TCRdb's copy carries only in-frame clones and drops some. This table has 90,000 or so clones, 85% appearing once. The specimen was PBMCs. Every receptor here comes from a young man in good health and CMV-seropositive. Both conserved end residues are trimmed from each CDR3.

V gene	CDR3 protein
TRBV19	ASTLYRGESSGANVLT
TRBV5-1	ASSLNGGGHNEQF
TRBV19	ASSDRDTQETQY
TRBV11-2	ASSLHRDLYEQY
TRBV29-1	SVRQGSGELF
TRBV28	ASSPSSGPSTDTQY
TRBV27	ASDQFGGRTPYEQY
TRBV5-6	ASSPEFSQEQY
TRBV10-3	AARTTPEGYT
TRBV13	ASSSGLAGGEQY
TRBV18	ASSPGQGWEEKLF
TRBV28	ASSSPFGGSYEQY
TRBV25-1	ASSDPELEAF